Below, 8 T cell receptor beta chains from the same sample are listed, as sequenced in a study of early T cells in non-severe SARS-CoV-2 infection. A single record per CDR3 protein comes from TCRdb applying MiXCR to the 5' RACE reads. Of about 55,000 distinct CDR3 sequences in the sample, 14% to 15% were seen once. Sample: whole blood, taken at baseline. The source of these receptors is an adult who was a healthcare worker with PCR-confirmed SARS-CoV-2 infection or an uninfected control (not recorded which).

This clonotype has a handful of counts. The chain links TRBV18 to TRBJ1-1; maybe TRBD1 (5 bases). Between the trimmed V and J ends, which lost 2 bases and 5 bases, there was a span of 9 bases. Germline-derived CDR1 and CDR2 are KGHSH and LQKENI. This CDR3 has 13 residues. CDR3 sequence: CASSPSGRTEAFF. CDR3 bases: TGTGCCAGCTCACCATCGGGGCGAACTGAAGCTTTCTTT. The variable domain in full, completed from reference TRBV18 and TRBJ1-1, reads NAGVMQNPRHLVRRRGQEARLRCSPMKGHSHVYWYRQLPEEGLKFMVYLQKENIIDESGMPKERFSAEFPKEGPSILRIQQVVRGDSAAYFCASSPSGRTEAFFGQGTRLTVV.

The chain recombines TRBV2 with TRBJ2-7; 7 nucleotides agree with TRBD1. After removal of 8 bases from V and 2 bases from J, the junction contained 3 bases not matched to a gene. CDR1 SNHLY and CDR2 FYNNEI come from the germline V gene. This CDR3 spans 12 amino acids. In nucleotides, the CDR3 is TGTGCCAGCCTCCAGGGGGCCTACGAGCAGTACTTC. The encoded protein is CASLQGAYEQYF.

This clonotype showed up just a few times. The chain couples TRBV5-5 to TRBJ2-3, with 12 bases identical to TRBD2. Germline loops: CDR1 SGHKS, CDR2 YYEKEE (reference sequence). Unmatched junction bases numbered 9, after V lost 3 bases and J lost 4 bases. The CDR3 has 17 amino acids. CDR3 sequence (DNA): TGTGCCAGCAGCTCTTCTTTCCTAGCGGGAGGGGCAGATACGCAGTATTTT. Translating gives CASSSSFLAGGADTQYF. The entire variable domain, with the rest obtained from reference TRBV5-5 and TRBJ2-3, is as follows: DAGVTQSPTHLIKTRGQQVTLRCSPISGHKSVSWYQQVLGQGPQFIFQYYEKEERGRGNFPDRFSARQFPNYSSELNVNALLLGDSALYLCASSSSFLAGGADTQYFGPGTRLTVL.

In its sample, this clonotype was seen a few times. This chain links TRBV27 with TRBJ1-2; D call uncertain. Trimming cost V 6 bases and J 4 bases, with 15 bases left between them. The CDR3 is made up of 14 amino acids. The V gene's germline CDR1 is MNHEY and CDR2 SMNVEV (reference sequence). The CDR3 spells CASSPQKGPYGYTF. Here the CDR3 DNA reads TGTGCCAGCAGCCCCCAAAAGGGCCCCTATGGCTACACCTTC.

In this sample, this clonotype turned up a few times. This chain connects TRBV6-1 to TRBJ1-5, with TRBD1 identical over 8 bases. The CDR3 covers 14 residues. The V and J ends lost 4 bases and 6 bases, in that order; junction bases with no gene match: 5. CDR1 and CDR2 (germline): MNHNS, SASEGT. CDR3 nucleotide sequence: TGTGCCAGCAGTGGAGACAGGGGAGTTCAGCCCCAGCATTTT. Protein sequence: CASSGDRGVQPQHF.

The rearrangement joins TRBV9 to TRBJ2-7, with 12 bases aligning to TRBD2. The J segment lost 2 bases and the V segment lost 0 bases, leaving 3 bases of the junction unmatched. Germline V gene lookup returns CDR1 SGDLS and CDR2 YYNGEE. CDR3 length: 16 residues. CDR3 region: CASSVGTSGATYEQYF. CDR3 sequence (DNA): TGTGCCAGCAGCGTAGGGACTAGCGGGGCCACCTACGAGCAGTACTTC.

V gene TRBV20-1 combines with J gene TRBJ1-5; D is unclear. The CDR3 extends over 13 amino acids. V was clipped by 5 bases and J by 4 bases, with 12 bases between them. The germline V gene has CDR1 DFQATT and CDR2 SNEGSKA (reference sequence). The DNA for the CDR3 is TGCAGTGCTGGCTTCGGGGTGAATCAGCCCCAGCATTTT. This sequence encodes CSAGFGVNQPQHF.

This clonotype came up a few times. The rearrangement links TRBV7-9 to TRBJ2-3; D not certain. V was cut by 5 bases and J by 4 bases, with 16 bases left in between. This CDR3 is 15 amino acids long. The germline V gene encodes CDR1 SEHNR and CDR2 FQNEAQ (reference sequence). CDR3 sequence (DNA): TGTGCCAGCAGCCCTTCCCGTCGGGTCGCAGATACGCAGTATTTT. Translating gives CASSPSRRVADTQYF.